The 25 T cell receptor beta chains reported below all come from one sample, sequenced in a study of cytomegalovirus exposure and HLA in healthy donors. The PCR made use of 60 Vbeta and 13 Jbeta primers. The repertoire was sequenced with immunoSEQ multiplex PCR; TCRdb's copy has only in-frame clones and lacks some. Among more than 150,000 clones listed, more than 75% were seen once. The sequenced material came from PBMCs. Receptors originate from a male donor in good health and CMV-seronegative.

The V gene is TRBV7-2, the J gene TRBJ2-3, with unresolved D. CDR1 is SGHTA and CDR2 is FQGNSA in the germline V gene. CDR3 length: 12 amino acids. Trimming removed 5 bases from V and 6 bases from J, with 9 bases in between. The CDR3 sequence is CASSLLQDTQYF. CDR3 sequence (DNA): TGTGCCAGCAGCCTCCTCCAGGATACGCAGTATTTT.

CDR3 in DNA: TGTGCCAGCAGCTTGGATGGCAGAGGGTTGTCTCGCTACACCTTC. Translating gives CASSLDGRGLSRYTF. The V and J genes are TRBV5-6 and TRBJ1-2; no firm D call. Germline CDR1 SGHDT, CDR2 YYEEEE. This CDR3 is built from 15 residues. Trimming removed 0 bases at V and 9 bases at J, with 18 bases between.

This clone showed up just a few times. The chain couples TRBV13 to TRBJ2-7; perhaps TRBD2 as D (6 bases). Germline CDR1 reads PRHDT; CDR2 reads FYEKMQ (reference sequence). The CDR3 extends over 16 amino acids. V gave up 1 base and J gave up 3 bases, with 16 bases separating them. The CDR3 here is CASSLAPPGGDYEQYF. The CDR3 region has the DNA TGTGCCAGCAGCTTAGCGCCTCCCGGGGGAGACTACGAGCAGTACTTC.

The rearrangement links TRBV10-3 to TRBJ1-6; 8 positions match TRBD1. V was clipped by 6 bases and J by 8 bases; unmatched bases: 6. Looked up from germline, CDR1 is ENHRY and CDR2 is SYGVKD. The CDR3 runs 14 residues. The CDR3 reads CAIRRQGPDSPLHF. For the CDR3, the DNA is TGTGCCATCAGACGACAGGGGCCGGATTCACCCCTCCACTTT.

This chain uses TRBV5-1 with TRBJ2-7, with D possibly matching TRBD2 (6 bases). This CDR3 is 15 amino acids long. In germline, CDR1 is SGHRS, CDR2 YFSETQ. Trimming cost V 0 bases and J 2 bases, with 12 bases left between them. The CDR3 loop reads CASSLEEGGTYEQYF. The CDR3 DNA reads TGCGCCAGCAGCTTGGAGGAGGGAGGCACCTACGAGCAGTACTTC. The full variable domain, rest sourced from reference TRBV5-1 and TRBJ2-7, is KAGVTQTPRYLIKTRGQQVTLSCSPISGHRSVSWYQQTPGQGLQFLFEYFSETQRNKGNFPGRFSGRQFSNSRSEMNVSTLELGDSALYLCASSLEEGGTYEQYFGPGTRLTVT.

The genes are TRBV18 and TRBJ1-5; D is ambiguous. CDR1 is KGHSH, CDR2 LQKENI, per germline. The CDR3 loop spans 14 amino acids. V lost 4 bases, J lost 3 bases, and 10 bases lay in between. The DNA of the CDR3 is TGTGCCAGCTCACTCGGAGGGAACAATCAGCCCCAGCATTTT. It translates to CASSLGGNNQPQHF.

V is TRBV28 and J is TRBJ1-2; D might be TRBD1 (6 bases). The CDR3 length is 14 residues. V dropped 3 bases and J dropped 4 bases, with 12 bases sitting between them. The germline V gene has CDR1 MDHEN and CDR2 SYDVKM. In nucleotides, the CDR3 is TGTGCCAGCAGTTTGGGACGAGGGGGCTATGGCTACACCTTC. Translated: CASSLGRGGYGYTF.

This rearrangement joins TRBV5-1 to TRBJ1-6, with D possibly TRBD1 on 6 matching bases. Germline CDR1 and CDR2: SGHRS and YFSETQ. V was cut by 0 bases and J by 9 bases, with 13 bases left in between. CDR3 length: 15 amino acids. DNA of the CDR3: TGCGCCAGCAGCTTGGATAGGGGCAGGGGTTCACCCCTCCACTTT. Residues: CASSLDRGRGSPLHF.

This clone was observed a few times. The chain is built from TRBV6-5 and TRBJ2-5; 8 nucleotides match TRBD2. Germline assignment: CDR1 MNHEY and CDR2 SVGAGI. CDR3 length: 15 amino acids. V gave up 5 bases and J gave up 1 base; unmatched junction bases: 6. The CDR3 here is CASSLGLALQETQYF. In DNA, the CDR3 is TGTGCCAGCAGTCTAGGACTAGCCCTCCAAGAGACCCAGTACTTC.

The V gene is TRBV28, the J gene TRBJ2-3; 8 positions agree with TRBD2. CDR1 and CDR2 from the germline V gene are MDHEN and SYDVKM. The CDR3 totals 14 residues. Losses at the gene ends were 7 bases for V and 0 bases for J; bases not matched to a gene: 3. The CDR3 sequence: CASTLAGSTDTQYF. The CDR3 coding sequence is TGTGCCAGCACGTTAGCGGGAAGCACAGATACGCAGTATTTT.

The CDR3, as DNA: TGTGCCAGCAGCGCGGGACAGGCTGTAAGCGATGAGCAGTTCTTC. Translating gives CASSAGQAVSDEQFF. The chain couples TRBV9 to TRBJ2-1; TRBD1 matches 8 bases. The CDR3 is 15 residues long. Trimming removed 3 bases from V and 8 bases from J; junction bases left unmatched: 10. Germline-derived CDR1 and CDR2 are SGDLS and YYNGEE.

The chain employs TRBV6-5 and TRBJ1-5; D might be TRBD1 (5 bases). Germline V lookup: CDR1 MNHEY, CDR2 SVGAGI. Between the trimmed V and J ends, which lost 2 bases and 1 base, there was a span of 9 bases. CDR3 length: 15 residues. The CDR3 spells CASSYRGGSNQPQHF. DNA of the CDR3: TGTGCCAGCAGTTACCGGGGGGGGAGCAATCAGCCCCAGCATTTT.

This clone has just a few counts. The chain employs TRBV6-5 and TRBJ2-7, with TRBD1 matching 11 bases. CDR1 and CDR2 (germline): MNHEY, SVGAGI. CDR3 length: 13 residues. With 9 bases clipped from V and 3 bases from J, the junction kept 4 bases outside the gene matches. The CDR3, as DNA: TGTGCCAGTCGGACAGGGGGCGGCTACGAGCAGTACTTC. Its translation is CASRTGGGYEQYF.

The table lists this clone with a count of one. The CDR3 DNA is TGTGCCAGTAGTAATTTTCAGCAGGGGCGCTCCTACGAGCAGTACTTC. This translates into CASSNFQQGRSYEQYF. J is TRBJ2-7 and V is TRBV19, with D maybe TRBD1 (6 bases). Germline values: CDR1 LNHDA, CDR2 SQIVND (reference sequence). Trimming removed 4 bases from V and 0 bases from J, with 16 bases in between. CDR3 length: 16 amino acids.

This clone came up once. The chain employs TRBV27 and TRBJ2-2, with a possible D match to TRBD2 (5 bases). CDR1 and CDR2 (germline): MNHEY, SMNVEV (reference sequence). Trimming removed 1 base at V and 4 bases at J, with 10 bases between. The CDR3 covers 15 residues. The CDR3 DNA reads as TGTGCCAGCAGTTTATGGTCTGGACTCACCGGGGAGCTGTTTTTT. Translating it yields CASSLWSGLTGELFF.

This chain connects TRBV7-3 to TRBJ2-3; tentatively, D is TRBD1 (6 bases). The CDR3 extends over 14 amino acids. CDR1 and CDR2 (germline): SGHTA, FQGTGA. The V end lost 2 bases, the J end lost 4 bases, and 10 bases lay between the germline ends. The CDR3 sequence: CASSLSGAADTQYF. CDR3 coding DNA: TGTGCCAGCAGCTTATCAGGGGCGGCAGATACGCAGTATTTT.

This clone was seen a single time. The V gene is TRBV6-5, the J gene TRBJ1-6; no firm D call. In germline, CDR1 is MNHEY, CDR2 SVGAGI. The V and J ends lost 6 bases and 0 bases respectively, with 3 bases between them. CDR3 length: 13 amino acids. The CDR3 region is CASSRSYNSPLHF. The CDR3 nucleotides are TGTGCCAGCAGCCGCTCCTATAATTCACCCCTCCACTTT.

This clone was counted between two and nine times. This chain connects TRBV11-2 to TRBJ2-7; TRBD1 agrees at 8 bases. The trim removed 3 bases at V and 3 bases at J, leaving 13 bases unmatched. CDR1 and CDR2 from the germline V gene are SGHAT and FQNNGV. The CDR3 has 17 amino acids. CDR3 region: CASSFTVPWDRSYEQYF. The DNA for the CDR3 is TGTGCCAGCAGCTTTACCGTCCCTTGGGACAGGAGCTACGAGCAGTACTTC.

V and J are TRBV18 and TRBJ2-2, with 7 bases aligning to TRBD1. J lost 4 bases, V lost 2 bases, and 7 bases had no gene match. Germline CDR1 reads KGHSH; CDR2 reads LQKENI. The CDR3 contains 16 residues. CDR3 DNA sequence: TGTGCCAGCTCACCATTCCGACAGGGTGGCACCGGGGAGCTGTTTTTT. As protein: CASSPFRQGGTGELFF.

The chain combines TRBV19 with TRBJ1-2; perhaps TRBD1 as D (6 bases). CDR1 is LNHDA and CDR2 is SQIVND in the germline V gene (reference sequence). V lost 4 bases to trimming and J lost 3 bases, with 9 bases between them. The CDR3 runs 13 residues. The CDR3 DNA is TGTGCCAGTAGTAGGGGGCTCGACTATGGCTACACCTTC. Translating gives CASSRGLDYGYTF.

This clone was seen a handful of times. The chain joins TRBV2 to TRBJ1-2; D unresolved. The CDR3 runs to 11 residues. The V end was cut by 2 bases, the J end by 9 bases, with 7 bases between. Germline V gene sequence: CDR1 SNHLY, CDR2 FYNNEI. CDR3 amino acids: CASSETNRYTF. Written as DNA, the CDR3 is TGTGCCAGCAGTGAAACTAATCGCTACACCTTC. The full variable domain, in which reference TRBV2 and TRBJ1-2 provide the parts outside the CDR3, is EPEVTQTPSHQVTQMGQEVILRCVPISNHLYFYWYRQILGQKVEFLVSFYNNEISEKSEIFDDQFSVERPDGSNFTLKIRSTKLEDSAMYFCASSETNRYTFGSGTRLTVV.

This chain connects TRBV9 to TRBJ2-1; 15 nucleotides agree with TRBD2. The J segment lost 10 bases and the V segment lost 4 bases, leaving 3 bases of the junction unmatched. CDR1 is SGDLS, CDR2 YYNGEE, per germline. The CDR3 extends over 14 amino acids. The CDR3 bases are TGTGCCAGCAGCTTAGGGACTAGCGGGGGGGAGCAGTTCTTC. This gives the protein CASSLGTSGGEQFF.

This sequence joins TRBV19 and TRBJ2-2; D unclear. Germline CDR1 reads LNHDA; CDR2 reads SQIVND (reference sequence). The V gene lost 11 bases and the J gene lost 4 bases, with 14 bases spanning the gap. The CDR3 is made up of 13 amino acids. This chain's CDR3 is CALRRQSTGELFF. In DNA, the CDR3 is TGTGCCCTTAGGCGACAAAGCACCGGGGAGCTGTTTTTT.

This sequence joins TRBV19 and TRBJ2-3, with 8 bases matching TRBD1. The J segment lost 4 bases and the V segment lost 5 bases, leaving 5 bases of the junction unmatched. The V gene's germline CDR1 is LNHDA and CDR2 SQIVND (reference sequence). The CDR3 spans 14 residues. CDR3 protein: CASSLRTGSDTQYF. CDR3 sequence (DNA): TGTGCCAGTAGTCTCCGGACAGGGTCAGATACGCAGTATTTT.

The table lists this clone with a few counts. The rearrangement joins TRBV5-4 to TRBJ2-1, with 9 bases that match TRBD1. The germline V gene encodes CDR1 SGHNT and CDR2 YYREEE (reference sequence). V was pared by 5 bases and J by 6 bases, with 9 bases of the junction left unmatched. CDR3 size: 15 residues. The CDR3 coding sequence is TGTGCCAGCAGAACCGGGACAGGGTTAGGCAATGAGCAGTTCTTC. Residues: CASRTGTGLGNEQFF.